Reported below is one T cell receptor beta chain. V was cut by 4 bases and J by 4 bases, with 16 bases left in between. CDR1 and CDR2 (germline): LGHDT, YNNKEL (reference sequence). This CDR3 spans 15 amino acids. Primed by a sample-barcoded 5' primer and a J-beta primer mix, a second PCR proceeded for about 6 to 12 cycles. TCRdb reprocessed the 5' RACE reads via MiXCR and lists one record per CDR3 protein. The profile shows about 1.6 million distinct CDR3 sequences, around 35% of them singletons. The sample is drawn from a study of blood T cells in healthy people across ages. Sequenced material: blood. The origin of this receptor is a woman aged 30 to 39 in good health. The chain carries TRBV3-1 and TRBJ2-5, with a possible D match to TRBD2 (5 bases). CDR3 amino acids: CASSLGLGYGETQYF. In nucleotides, the CDR3 is TGTGCCAGCAGCCTCGGACTGGGTTATGGAGAGACCCAGTACTTC.